The 5 T cell receptor beta chains below all came from one sample that was sequenced in a study of cytomegalovirus exposure and HLA in healthy donors. The PCR made use of 60 Vbeta and 13 Jbeta primers. Assay used: immunoSEQ multiplex PCR; TCRdb lists only in-frame clones, some missing. The sample lists over 85,000 clones, approximately 84% occurring once. What was sequenced was PBMCs. Receptors originate from a man in his forties in good health and CMV-seronegative.

This sequence joins TRBV5-6 and TRBJ2-3; TRBD1 matches 9 bases. Per the germline V gene, CDR1 is SGHDT and CDR2 is YYEEEE. The CDR3 has 15 residues. The ends lost 4 bases at V and 1 base at J; junction bases unmatched: 4. The CDR3 DNA follows: TGTGCCAGCAGCATGGGACAGGGTCGCACAGATACGCAGTATTTT. It translates to CASSMGQGRTDTQYF.

The J gene is TRBJ1-1, the V gene TRBV6-5, with 7 bases identical to TRBD1. CDR1 is MNHEY, CDR2 SVGAGI, per germline. CDR3 length: 16 amino acids. With 4 bases clipped from V and 6 bases from J, the junction kept 14 bases outside the gene matches. The CDR3 spells CASSSLDLQGRAEAFF. In DNA form, the CDR3 reads TGTGCCAGCAGTTCCCTAGATTTACAGGGGCGCGCTGAAGCTTTCTTT.

This chain connects TRBV5-4 to TRBJ2-7, with TRBD1 identical over 8 bases. CDR1 and CDR2 from the germline V gene are SGHNT and YYREEE (reference sequence). The CDR3 is 16 amino acids. V dropped 4 bases and J dropped 6; count of bases not matched to a gene: 15. Here the CDR3 DNA reads TGTGCCAGCAGCGAGGGCGGAGGGACAGGTTATGGCGAGCAGTACTTC. Protein product: CASSEGGGTGYGEQYF.

V usage is TRBV29-1 and J usage is TRBJ2-5; 8 bases align to TRBD2. CDR1 and CDR2 (germline): SQVTM, ANQGSEA. J was trimmed by 2 bases and V by 4 bases; bases with no gene match: 3. This CDR3 region has 13 residues. The CDR3 sequence is CSVAAGVQETQYF. The CDR3 DNA follows: TGCAGCGTTGCAGCGGGGGTTCAAGAGACCCAGTACTTC.

This chain's CDR3 is CASSLDRGNSPLHF. CDR3 DNA: TGTGCCAGCAGCTTGGACAGGGGGAATTCACCCCTCCACTTT. The chain uses TRBV7-9 and TRBJ1-6; 10 bases map to TRBD1. CDR1 is SEHNR and CDR2 is FQNEAQ in the germline V gene (reference sequence). This CDR3 has 14 residues. Trimming at V came to 3 bases and at J to 7 bases, leaving 0 bases not matched to a gene.